This T cell receptor beta chain was captured by sequencing in a study of T cell responses to AZD1222 COVID-19 vaccine. Only in-frame clones appear in the TCRdb table, and some are missing; sequencing was by immunoSEQ multiplex PCR. The sample lists 120,000 to 150,000 clones, roughly 90% seen once, with roughly 3.1% in the top ten. General study results and limits: With two AZD1222 doses given, Spike-specific TCR breadth and depth both rose.

Per germline, CDR1 SQVTM and CDR2 ANQGSEA. The CDR3 consists of 14 residues. Trimming took off 1 base at V and 3 bases at J, with 10 bases between the two ends. Remarks on this clone: What it binds is unknown.

The sequence was collected from an adult in good health. The gene calls are TRBV29-1 and TRBJ2-1, with D maybe TRBD2 (6 bases). The input for sequencing was peripheral blood, taken on day 0 of AZD1222 vaccination. Here the CDR3 DNA reads TGCAGCGTTGAAGGGGTAGCGGTCTACAATGAGCAGTTCTTC. It translates to CSVEGVAVYNEQFF.